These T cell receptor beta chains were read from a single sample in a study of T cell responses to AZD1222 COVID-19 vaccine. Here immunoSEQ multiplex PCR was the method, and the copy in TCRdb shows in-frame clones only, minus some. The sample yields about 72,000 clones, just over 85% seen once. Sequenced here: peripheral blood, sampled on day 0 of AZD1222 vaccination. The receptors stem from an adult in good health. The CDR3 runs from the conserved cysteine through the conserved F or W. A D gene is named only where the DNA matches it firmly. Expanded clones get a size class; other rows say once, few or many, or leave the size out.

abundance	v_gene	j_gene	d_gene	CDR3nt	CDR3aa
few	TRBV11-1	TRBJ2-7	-	TGTGCCAGCAGCTTAGGACAGCACACCTACGAGCAGTACTTC	CASSLGQHTYEQYF
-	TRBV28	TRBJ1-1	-	TGTGCCAGCAGCCAACTGGGACTGACGAACACTGAAGCTTTCTTT	CASSQLGLTNTEAFF
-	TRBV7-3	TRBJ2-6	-	TGTGCCAGCAGCTCCAGGCCGGGTACTGGGGCCAACGTCCTGACTTTC	CASSSRPGTGANVLTF
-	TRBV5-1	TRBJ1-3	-	TGCGCCAGCAGCTTAAGAAGCTCTGGAAACACCATATATTTT	CASSLRSSGNTIYF
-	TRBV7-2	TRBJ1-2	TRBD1	TGTGCCAGCAGCTTAGAGACAGGGACTGGCTACACCTTC	CASSLETGTGYTF
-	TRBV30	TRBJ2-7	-	TGTGCCTGGAAAGCTCTCCGCCCCTACGAGCAGTACTTC	CAWKALRPYEQYF
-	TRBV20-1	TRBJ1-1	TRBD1	TGCAGTGCTAGTATACAGGGGGCGACGTCTGAAGCTTTCTTT	CSASIQGATSEAFF
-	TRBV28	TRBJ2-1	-	TGTGCCAGCAGCCGGCAAGTCTACAATGAGCAGTTCTTC	CASSRQVYNEQFF
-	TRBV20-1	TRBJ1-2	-	TGCAGTGCTAGGGCCGGGCATGGCTACACCTTC	CSARAGHGYTF
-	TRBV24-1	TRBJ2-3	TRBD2	TGTGCCACCAGTGATTTGCTAGCGGGGGGCACAGATACGCAGTATTTT	CATSDLLAGGTDTQYF
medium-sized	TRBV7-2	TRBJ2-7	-	TGTGCCAGCAGCCTATGGGTCAGCACCTACGAGCAGTACTTC	CASSLWVSTYEQYF
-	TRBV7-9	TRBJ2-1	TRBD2	TGTGCCAGCAGCCCGAGTCTAGCGGGATCGTATAATGAGCAGTTCTTC	CASSPSLAGSYNEQFF
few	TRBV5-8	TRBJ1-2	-	TGTGCCAGCAGAGTACGGGGGGGGCGGAAGTATGGCTACACCTTC	CASRVRGGRKYGYTF
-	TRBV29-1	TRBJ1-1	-	TGCAGCGTTGAAGAGCCCTACACTGAAGCTTTCTTT	CSVEEPYTEAFF
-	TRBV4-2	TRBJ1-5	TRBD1	TGTGCCAGCAGCCAAGATAACGGACAGGGCAATCAGCCCCAGCATTTT	CASSQDNGQGNQPQHF
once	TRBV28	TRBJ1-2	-	TGTGCCAGCAGTCAGCGGGGGGACTATGGCTACACCTTC	CASSQRGDYGYTF
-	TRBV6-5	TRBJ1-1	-	TGTGCCAGCAGTCAAAATCCGAGCACTGAAGCTTTCTTT	CASSQNPSTEAFF
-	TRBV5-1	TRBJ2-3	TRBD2	TGCGCCAGCAGCTGGACTAGCGGCACAGATACGCAGTATTTT	CASSWTSGTDTQYF
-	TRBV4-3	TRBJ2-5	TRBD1	TGCGCCAGCAGCCCTGGACAGGGATCGGAGACCCAGTACTTC	CASSPGQGSETQYF
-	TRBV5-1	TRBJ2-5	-	TGCGCCAGCCAGAGGGGGGCCGGCGAGACCCAGTACTTC	CASQRGAGETQYF
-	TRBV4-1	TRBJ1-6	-	TGCGCCAGCAGCCAAGGCCGGGGGGGGCTGAATTCACCCCTCCACTTT	CASSQGRGGLNSPLHF
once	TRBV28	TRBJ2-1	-	TGTGCCAGCAGCCTACCGGCCTACAATGAGCAGTTCTTC	CASSLPAYNEQFF
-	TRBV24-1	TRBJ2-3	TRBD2	TGTGCCACCAGTGATTCCCGGACTAGCGGGGCTAGCACAGATACGCAGTATTTT	CATSDSRTSGASTDTQYF
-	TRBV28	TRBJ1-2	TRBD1	TGTGCCAGCAGTTCCTTAGGGACAGAACTTAACTATGGCTACACCTTC	CASSSLGTELNYGYTF
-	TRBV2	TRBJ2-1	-	TGTGCCATCCCTGAAGCGGGGACAGGAAACAATGAGCAGTTCTTC	CAIPEAGTGNNEQFF
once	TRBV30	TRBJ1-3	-	TGTGCCTGGGCAGGAGGGTTCTCTGGAAACACCATATATTTT	CAWAGGFSGNTIYF
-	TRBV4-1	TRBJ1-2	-	TGCGCCAGCAGCTCAGGGAGGGGGGACTATGGCTACACCTTC	CASSSGRGDYGYTF
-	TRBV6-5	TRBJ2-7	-	TGTGCCAGCAGTCCGGACCGCAAACGGTACGAGCAGTACTTC	CASSPDRKRYEQYF
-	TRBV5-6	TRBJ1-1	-	TGTGCCAGCAGCCGAAGGGGTTCTGCGAACACTGAAGCTTTCTTT	CASSRRGSANTEAFF
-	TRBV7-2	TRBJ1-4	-	TGTGCCAGCAGCCCTCAGACAGCCCCTAATGAAAAACTGTTTTTT	CASSPQTAPNEKLFF
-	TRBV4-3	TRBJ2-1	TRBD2	TGCGCCAGCAGCCAAATTGCTAGCGGGGCTCGGAATGAGCAGTTCTTC	CASSQIASGARNEQFF
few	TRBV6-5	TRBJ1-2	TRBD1	TGTGCCAGCAGTCCTACAGGGGGCGCCGACTATGGCTACACCTTC	CASSPTGGADYGYTF
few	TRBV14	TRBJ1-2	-	TGTGCCAGCAGCCAAGTTGCAGACCTGATTCGTCGTAACTATGGCTACACCTTC	CASSQVADLIRRNYGYTF
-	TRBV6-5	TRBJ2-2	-	TGTGCCAGCAGTTACTCTATCGGGCGGAGGACCGGGGAGCTGTTTTTT	CASSYSIGRRTGELFF
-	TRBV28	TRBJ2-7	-	TGTGCCAGCAGTTGGCTGGGGGGAGCCGAGCAGTACTTC	CASSWLGGAEQYF
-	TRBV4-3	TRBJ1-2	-	TGCGCCAGCAGCCAAGACCCCCAGATACTTAACTATGGCTACACCTTC	CASSQDPQILNYGYTF
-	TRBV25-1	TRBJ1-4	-	TGTGCCAGCAGTGATAGGGATAGGGGTAATGAAAAACTGTTTTTT	CASSDRDRGNEKLFF
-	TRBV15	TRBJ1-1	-	TGTGCCACCAGCCTGCGGAGGGACACTGAAGCTTTCTTT	CATSLRRDTEAFF
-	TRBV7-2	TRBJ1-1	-	TGTGCCAGCAGCTTAGTCGGGGGGGACACTGAAGCTTTCTTT	CASSLVGGDTEAFF
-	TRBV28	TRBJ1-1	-	TGTGCCAGCAGGGGTTGGAACACTGAAGCTTTCTTT	CASRGWNTEAFF
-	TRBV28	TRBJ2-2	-	TGTGCCAGCATCAAGGCCACCGGGGAGCTGTTTTTT	CASIKATGELFF
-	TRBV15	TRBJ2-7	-	TGTGCCACCAAAACAGGGAGCTCCTACGAGCAGTACTTC	CATKTGSSYEQYF
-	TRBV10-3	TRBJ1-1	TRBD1	TGTGCCATCAGTGAGTCGCCAGGGGGGGAAACTTTCTTT	CAISESPGGETFF
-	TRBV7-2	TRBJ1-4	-	TGTGCCAGCAGGGCTGACAGGACTGGACTGTTTTTT	CASRADRTGLFF
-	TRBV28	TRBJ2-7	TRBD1	TGTGCCACGCGGTGGGGACAGGGGCCATACGAGCAGTACTTC	CATRWGQGPYEQYF
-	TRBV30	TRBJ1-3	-	TGTGCCTGGAGTGGGACAACTGGAAACACCATATATTTT	CAWSGTTGNTIYF